This T cell receptor (beta chain) stems from a study of T cell changes during pregnancy in multiple sclerosis. Repertoires were generated with immunoSEQ multiplex PCR, while TCRdb's copy carries only in-frame clones and drops some. Of about 57,000 clones in the sample, around 93% are singletons; the top ten hold around 1.8%. Germline V gene lookup returns CDR1 LNHDA and CDR2 SQIVND (reference sequence). V shed 4 bases, J shed 2 bases, and the junction held 4 bases outside the gene matches. The length of the CDR3 is 15 residues. The sequence was obtained from a female donor with multiple sclerosis, enrolled in a pregnancy study. Sample: peripheral blood, taken after pregnancy. The genes are TRBV19 and TRBJ1-3; TRBD1 matches 8 bases. The CDR3 DNA sequence: TGTGCCAGTAGTACGATGGGACAGGCTGGAAACACCATATATTTT. As protein: CASSTMGQAGNTIYF.